This T cell receptor beta chain was identified in a study of CD4 T cells in relation to SARS-CoV-2 and coronaviruses. For the study at large: Controls used an HIV-1 Nef peptide pool or no peptide.

On this clone itself: Its antigen is not known.

Germline lookup yields CDR1 PRHDT and CDR2 FYEKMQ (reference sequence). The CDR3 covers 15 residues. V was cut by 5 bases and J by 8 bases, with 20 bases left in between. Unexposed donor CD4+ T cells date from about 2011-2019, before the COVID-19 pandemic. After about 10 days of culture, CD4+ T cells were isolated. Assay used: immunoSEQ multiplex PCR; TCRdb lists only in-frame clones, some missing. The data show 20,000 or so clones, approximately 80% seen once. The sample taken for sequencing was CD4+ T cells from PBMCs, cultured in vitro. V is TRBV13 and J is TRBJ2-3; D is uncertain. The clonotype was recovered from a human donor in good health. CDR3 nucleotide sequence: TGTGCCAGCAGCCCACTACAGAAGGAGATCGGTACGCAGTATTTT. Its protein is CASSPLQKEIGTQYF.